Sequencing of this T cell receptor (beta chain) was carried out in a study of beta chain features in type 1 diabetes (dated by TCRdb to the late 2010s). About the investigation overall: Patients and healthy donors did not differ in mean age, gender distribution, total cell number or subset yield. The study compared the TCRB repertoires of sorted circulating CD4+ T cell subsets in recently diagnosed type 1 diabetes patients with those in matched healthy donors. Whereas all 28 donors provided naive and central memory subsets, regulatory and stem cell-like memory subsets were isolated from just 8 patients and roughly 8 healthy donors. A total of roughly 100 million sorted cells were examined across all samples, and the number of cells per subset was strongly correlated with RNA yield. Paper-wide results and their limitations: Type 1 diabetes patients showed a moderate but significant shortening of TCRB CDR3 length in all four CD4+ subsets. The naive, central memory and regulatory TCRB repertoires appeared to resemble one another more closely among patients than among healthy donors. Shorter templates might have been favored by PCR, but patient and control samples were amplified and corrected together, so both groups would have been affected equally by any skew. At VDJ recombination sites, type 1 diabetes patients had fewer insertions and more deleted nucleotides, which implies abnormalities in thymic rearrangement. Because the HLA sub-analyses included only small numbers of individuals, any influence of HLA type on TCRB rearrangement was left unresolved. Because cDNA was sequenced instead of genomic DNA, activated cells with high expression could be over-represented, although the groups did not differ in activation or CD3 levels.

This clone was seen more than once but under ten times. Its specific antigen is unknown. No much larger clone exists at a distance of one base, and base qualities are not known. The High Capacity cDNA Reverse Transcription Kit was used to reverse transcribe all of the isolated RNA, meaning that expressed TCRB transcripts were what got sequenced. Deep immunoSEQ sequencing was applied to naive, central memory and regulatory T cell samples, giving an average of about 3.6 million total reads per sample. After sorted cells were lysed in RLT buffer, RNA was extracted with DNase-treated RNeasy Micro or Mini kits, with the choice depending on cell number. To prevent cross-contamination, each cell subset was processed individually, whereas patient and healthy donor samples were processed jointly. The immunoSEQ multiplex PCR was used to amplify TCRB sequences from cDNA, generating 87-bp fragments that spanned the CDR3 region. Sequencing of the amplicons was performed on the Illumina HiSeq platform. In the source study's methods: Synthetic template baselines were used to correct PCR bias computationally, reads within Hamming distance 2 were collapsed, and singletons that could not be merged were discarded. Reads were aligned against IMGT to assign V, D and J genes, CDR3 length and insertions or deletions at six rearrangement sites. Within each subset, clonotype counts were normalized to the number of sorted cells before true diversity and Gini coefficients were calculated with the tcR R package. Repertoire sharing was quantified using the overlap coefficient calculated on TCRB nucleotide sequences. Sourced from immuneACCESS, this table was stored by TCRdb with only in-frame sequences that have V and J called. A share of the clones is absent; for the studies checked, an unresolved V gene accounts for under half, and the remainder has no known explanation. V and J calls plus clone size are reproduced from that table; the DNA served to infer D and trimming. Here the sample has about 160,000 clones; 6.5% to 10% occur a single time. Over 0.5% of the sample comes from the top ten.

Each donor gave one peripheral blood draw, averaging approximately 110 mL, which was collected into heparinised tubes. Naive, central memory, regulatory and stem cell-like memory CD4+ T cells were sorted on a BD FACSAria II using a panel including CD45RO, CCR7, CD25, CD127, CD95 and CD27. Purity was above 95% for every sorted population. PBMCs were isolated right away by Lymphoprep density gradient centrifugation and were stained directly, without culture. So that batch effects would be minimized, each experiment stained and sorted samples in pairs, pairing one healthy donor with one patient. CDR1 and CDR2 (LNHNV, YYDKDF) derive from the germline V gene (reference sequence). V trim: 3 bases; J trim: 1 base; unmatched bases: 8. The CDR3 goes from the cysteine to the phenylalanine over 17 residues. Kept here is only the CDR3 DNA, which spans 51 bases and is read in frame from base 1.

This TCR came from a woman younger than 30 with type 1 diabetes. This chain joins TRBV15 to TRBJ1-2; 10 of the junction bases match TRBD1. Sequenced input: central memory CD4+ T cells from blood. CDR3 loop: CATSSPGQGSFNYGYTF. The bases read TGTGCCACCAGCAGCCCGGGACAGGGGTCTTTTAACTATGGCTACACCTTC.